The present T cell receptor beta chain was sequenced within a study of T cell responses to AZD1222 COVID-19 vaccine. Study observations and caveats: Reports say nearly half of spike-specific TCRs go after unmutated variant regions. Repertoires in all cases were sampled only once the peak T cell response had passed.

Regarding this clone: Antigen unknown.

TCRdb's table, derived via immunoSEQ multiplex PCR, lists solely in-frame clones and lacks some. The profile shows about 75,000 clones, roughly 88% of them singletons. The V gene lost 3 bases and the J gene lost 7 bases, with 16 bases spanning the gap. The CDR3 covers 16 residues. Looked up from germline, CDR1 is MDHEN and CDR2 is SYDVKM. The chain has TRBV28 and TRBJ1-6; tentative D call: TRBD1 (5 bases). The TCR comes from an adult who received the MenACWY meningococcal vaccine as a control. Sample: peripheral blood, taken 28 days after the second dose of the MenACWY control vaccine. DNA for the CDR3: TGTGCCAGCAGTTTCGGTTATAGGGGTCAAAATTCACCCCTCCACTTT. It codes for CASSFGYRGQNSPLHF.